The 6 T cell receptor beta chains given below trace back to one sample, sequenced in a study of Ad26.COV2.S vaccination and SARS-CoV-2 variants (dated by TCRdb to the early 2020s). Receptors were amplified or captured by the immunoSEQ multiplex PCR assay. In its TCRdb copy, this immuneACCESS table keeps in-frame sequences only and misses some clones. Where compared with another copy, unresolved V genes explain less than half of these, and the others have no known cause. A total of 360,000 or so clones appear in this sample, 89% of them only once. The leading ten clones occupy 1.5% to 2% of the sample. The sample's treatment or condition label is to be understood as: 15 to 20 received Ad26.COV2.S at low or high dose, single or two shots; five or six received placebo; per-sample allocation not given. Repertoires of vaccine and placebo recipients were sequenced from samples taken on day 63 after the first injection.

The specimen was peripheral blood, collected in a trial of Ad26.COV2.S vaccine versus placebo. These receptors all come from a person between 18 and 65 years old who received the Ad26.COV2.S COVID-19 vaccine or a placebo.

This clone was found once. V is TRBV28 and J is TRBJ1-6, with 9 bases fitting TRBD1. This CDR3 region has 16 residues. The V gene end was trimmed by 4 bases and the J gene end by 8 bases; junction bases not matched to a gene: 9. Per the germline V gene, CDR1 is MDHEN and CDR2 is SYDVKM. CDR3 bases: TGTGCCAGCAGTTCTCCAGTCGGGACAGGGTATTCACCCCTCCACTTT. Protein sequence: CASSSPVGTGYSPLHF.

This chain connects TRBV6-2 or TRBV6-3 to TRBJ2-6; no reliable D call. V lost 2 bases to trimming and J lost 9 bases, with 5 bases between them. CDR1 is MNHEY, CDR2 SVGEGT, per germline. The CDR3 consists of 12 residues. The CDR3, as DNA: TGTGCCAGCAGTTACATGATCAACGTCCTGACTTTC. Translating gives CASSYMINVLTF.

The CDR3 reads CASSLPGTDTQYF. The CDR3 DNA sequence: TGTGCCAGCAGTTTACCGGGCACAGATACGCAGTATTTT. This rearrangement joins TRBV28 to TRBJ2-3; no reliable D call. CDR1 and CDR2 from the germline V gene are MDHEN and SYDVKM. The CDR3 is made up of 13 amino acids. Deletions cut 2 bases from V and 1 base from J, with 4 bases between.

This sequence joins TRBV7-9 and TRBJ1-5, with D possibly matching TRBD1 (5 bases). The germline CDR1 and CDR2 sequences are SEHNR and FQNEAQ (reference sequence). Trimming took off 5 bases at V and 5 bases at J, with 13 bases between the two ends. The CDR3 is made up of 14 amino acids. CDR3 nucleotides: TGTGCCAGCAGCCCGGGGGACTCCCATCAGCCCCAGCATTTT. It is translated as CASSPGDSHQPQHF.

This chain uses TRBV5-8 with TRBJ1-5; TRBD1 matches at 8 bases. Germline CDR1 SGHTS, CDR2 YDEGEE. The J segment lost 5 bases and the V segment lost 3 bases, leaving 7 bases of the junction unmatched. The CDR3 covers 15 residues. This chain's CDR3 is CASSSWTGMDQPQHF. CDR3 sequence (DNA): TGTGCCAGCAGCTCCTGGACAGGGATGGATCAGCCCCAGCATTTT.

CDR3 sequence (DNA): TGTGCCAGTAGTCCCTATAATTGGGGCTATGGCTACACCTTC. This gives the protein CASSPYNWGYGYTF. This chain connects TRBV19 to TRBJ1-2; no clear D. The CDR3 consists of 14 residues. Germline values: CDR1 LNHDA, CDR2 SQIVND (reference sequence). V was pared by 5 bases and J by 4 bases, with 14 bases between.